The 19 T cell receptor beta chains below were found in one sample sequenced in a study of blood T cell repertoires in COVID-19. Using immunoSEQ multiplex PCR, the repertoire was profiled, and TCRdb retains in-frame clones only, with some absent. The data show some 150,000 clones, with approximately 91% seen just once and about 2.4% held by the top ten. Sequences were obtained from peripheral blood. Receptors originate from a woman between 70 and 85 years old with acute or convalescent COVID-19.

V and J are TRBV13 and TRBJ2-7, with D possibly matching TRBD1 (5 bases). The CDR3 loop spans 11 amino acids. Germline CDR1 and CDR2: PRHDT and FYEKMQ (reference sequence). V shed 5 bases and J shed 7 bases, with 9 bases lying between them. The CDR3 sequence is CASSQGVEQYF. The DNA for the CDR3 is TGTGCCAGCAGCCAGGGTGTGGAGCAGTACTTC.

The gene calls are TRBV6-5 and TRBJ2-7; 10 bases fit TRBD1. This CDR3 has 13 residues. Germline V gives CDR1 MNHEY, CDR2 SVGAGI. With V trimmed by 6 bases and J by 6 bases, 5 bases remained unmatched. CDR3 DNA: TGTGCCAGCAGGAGACAGGGGGCGGTCGAGCAGTACGTC. This gives the protein CASRRQGAVEQYV.

This sequence joins TRBV30 and TRBJ2-1, with TRBD1 matching over 9 bases. This CDR3 has 15 amino acids. The V segment lost 2 bases and the J segment 7 bases; nucleotides outside the gene matches: 9. Germline assignment: CDR1 GTSNPN and CDR2 SVGIG (reference sequence). CDR3 nucleotide sequence: TGTGCCTGGAGTAACCCCGGGACAGGGCGTAATGAGCAGTTCTTC. Encoded protein: CAWSNPGTGRNEQFF.

The genes are TRBV10-3 and TRBJ1-2; D remains unclear. The CDR3 consists of 14 residues. Trimming took 0 bases from V and 7 from J, leaving 12 bases between them. Germline loops: CDR1 ENHRY, CDR2 SYGVKD. Here the CDR3 DNA reads TGTGCCATCAGTGAGTCAGAGACTCGGGGTGGCTACACCTTC. It translates to CAISESETRGGYTF.

This chain joins TRBV7-2 and TRBJ2-1; D may be TRBD2 (5 bases). V was trimmed by 4 bases and J by 4 bases, leaving 14 bases between them. The CDR3 is 15 residues long. Looked up from germline, CDR1 is SGHTA and CDR2 is FQGNSA. The CDR3 coding sequence is TGTGCCAGCAGCTCCGTTCTCGGGGATTACAATGAGCAGTTCTTC. Amino acids: CASSSVLGDYNEQFF.

This chain links TRBV19 with TRBJ2-2; D perhaps matches TRBD1 (6 bases). The CDR3 has 13 amino acids. Between the trimmed V and J ends, which lost 3 bases and 5 bases, there was a span of 7 bases. CDR1 LNHDA and CDR2 SQIVND come from the germline V gene (reference sequence). DNA of the CDR3: TGTGCCAGTAGTATCCAGGGGACCGGGGAGCTGTTTTTT. It specifies CASSIQGTGELFF.

V is TRBV9 and J is TRBJ1-3; maybe TRBD1 (5 bases). CDR1 and CDR2 (germline): SGDLS, YYNGEE. The CDR3 is 14 amino acids. V lost 7 bases, J lost 4 bases, and 15 bases lay in between. CDR3 loop: CASSSDILGNTIYF. CDR3 nucleotides: TGTGCCAGCTCCTCGGACATCCTCGGAAACACCATATATTTT.

On this clone: Other DNA sequences in the same sample also yield this CDR3. The chain links TRBV12-3 or TRBV12-4 to TRBJ1-2; D is possibly TRBD1 (5 bases). The V end lost 3 bases, the J end lost 8 bases, and 7 bases lay between the germline ends. CDR3 size: 11 residues. CDR3: CASSFRGGYTF. The CDR3 bases are TGTGCCAGCAGTTTCCGGGGGGGCTACACCTTC.

This clone was recorded once. This sequence joins TRBV4-3 and TRBJ1-2; maybe TRBD1 (6 bases). Germline CDR1 reads LGHNA; CDR2 reads YSLEER. V lost 1 base and J 0 bases, leaving 15 bases between the germline ends. The CDR3 has 17 amino acids. For the CDR3, the DNA is TGCGCCAGCAGCCAAGGTCCACAGGGAAGAGCTAACTATGGCTACACCTTC. Translation: CASSQGPQGRANYGYTF.

This rearrangement joins TRBV5-1 to TRBJ1-6; possible D gene TRBD1, 5 bases. The CDR3 covers 15 residues. The germline V gene encodes CDR1 SGHRS and CDR2 YFSETQ. V lost 0 bases and J 8 bases, leaving 12 bases between the germline ends. Here the CDR3 reads CASSLVVSGDSPLHF. Written as DNA, the CDR3 is TGCGCCAGCAGCTTGGTTGTGTCGGGGGATTCACCCCTCCACTTT.

J is TRBJ1-2 and V is TRBV5-4; D unresolved. This CDR3 has 13 residues. V was shortened by 4 bases and J by 7 bases, with 14 bases between the two germline ends. From germline, CDR1 is SGHNT and CDR2 YYREEE (reference sequence). CDR3 amino acids: CASSAAPEAGYTF. The CDR3 coding sequence is TGTGCCAGCAGCGCGGCCCCGGAGGCTGGCTACACCTTC. Drawing the rest from reference TRBV5-4 and TRBJ1-2, the complete variable domain is ETGVTQSPTHLIKTRGQQVTLRCSSQSGHNTVSWYQQALGQGPQFIFQYYREEENGRGNFPPRFSGLQFPNYSSELNVNALELDDSALYLCASSAAPEAGYTFGSGTRLTVV.

This clone has only a few counts. The chain combines TRBV27 with TRBJ1-2, with TRBD1 as a possible D gene (6 bases). V lost 3 bases and J 8 bases, leaving 16 bases between the germline ends. CDR3 size: 14 residues. Germline V gives CDR1 MNHEY, CDR2 SMNVEV (reference sequence). The CDR3: CASSFTRTGNGYTF. The CDR3 DNA reads as TGTGCCAGCAGTTTTACGCGTACAGGGAACGGCTACACCTTC.

The CDR3 DNA follows: TGTGCCAGCAGCCCCCAGACAGGGCCACAGAGGACTGAAGCTTTCTTT. Translating it yields CASSPQTGPQRTEAFF. The V gene is TRBV5-4, the J gene TRBJ1-1; 7 bases fit TRBD1. The CDR3 is 16 residues long. After removal of 4 bases from V and 5 bases from J, the junction contained 14 bases not matched to a gene. Germline loops: CDR1 SGHNT, CDR2 YYREEE (reference sequence).

A note on this clone: Other nucleotide sequences from this sample produce the same CDR3. V and J are TRBV5-5 and TRBJ1-4; 9 bases fit TRBD1. The germline CDR1 and CDR2 sequences are SGHKS and YYEKEE (reference sequence). The ends lost 4 bases at V and 4 bases at J; junction bases unmatched: 5. The CDR3 is 15 residues long. CDR3 in DNA: TGTGCCAGCAGCCGGGGGGACAGGGTTAATGAAAAACTGTTTTTT. As protein: CASSRGDRVNEKLFF.

This clone occurred once. The chain links TRBV6-5 to TRBJ1-2, with 8 bases matching TRBD1. Per the germline V gene, CDR1 is MNHEY and CDR2 is SVGAGI. V lost 7 bases, J lost 4 bases, and 8 bases stayed unmatched. This CDR3 has 14 amino acids. The chain's CDR3 is CASTQDRGGYGYTF. CDR3 nucleotides: TGTGCCAGCACCCAAGACAGGGGCGGCTATGGCTACACCTTC.

This sequence joins TRBV12-3 or TRBV12-4 and TRBJ1-2, with TRBD1 matching 8 bases. This CDR3 comprises 13 residues. V shed 8 bases and J 4 bases; nucleotides not matched to a gene: 6. As DNA, the CDR3 is TGTGCCAGCGGGGACAGGAACCTCTATGGCTACACCTTC. This encodes CASGDRNLYGYTF.

The CDR3 region is CASSFGSGSGELFF. The CDR3 region has the DNA TGTGCCAGCAGTTTTGGTAGCGGGTCCGGGGAGCTGTTTTTT. The rearrangement links TRBV28 to TRBJ2-2; 7 bases map to TRBD2. Unmatched junction bases numbered 4, after V lost 3 bases and J lost 6 bases. The CDR3 sequence is 14 residues long. Germline V gene data show CDR1 as MDHEN and CDR2 as SYDVKM.

The J gene is TRBJ1-4, the V gene TRBV7-2, with D tentatively TRBD1 (6 bases). V was trimmed by 5 bases and J by 7 bases, leaving 20 bases between them. The germline gives CDR1 SGHTA, CDR2 FQGNSA. This CDR3 contains 16 residues. The DNA of the CDR3 is TGTGCCAGCAGCGCCCGACTGTCAGGGGCGGGTGAAAAACTGTTTTTT. Encoded protein: CASSARLSGAGEKLFF.

The rearrangement uses TRBV15 and TRBJ2-2; the D gene is possibly TRBD2 (5 bases). The V end was cut by 5 bases, the J end by 2 bases, with 12 bases between. The germline V gene has CDR1 LNHNV and CDR2 YYDKDF (reference sequence). CDR3 size: 15 residues. For the CDR3, the DNA is TGTGCCACCAGCTCGGACTTAGTCAACACCGGGGAGCTGTTTTTT. It encodes CATSSDLVNTGELFF.